The clone carrying this TCR beta chain was observed a handful of times. Without exception, sorted populations had purity beyond 98%. The CDR3 totals 14 residues. The germline V gene encodes CDR1 SGHRS and CDR2 YFSETQ. Trimming left V 0 bases short and J 7 bases short, with 11 bases between. The data derive from a study of beta chain features in type 1 diabetes. Study details: Age, gender and cell yields were alike across patients and healthy donors.

Every isolated RNA sample was fully reverse transcribed, so sequencing captured expressed TCRB transcripts. Clones were sequenced by immunoSEQ multiplex PCR, and TCRdb holds only the in-frame ones, with some missing. This sample has over 150,000 clones, with roughly an eighth found just once. What was sequenced was central memory CD4+ T cells from blood. The receptor's source is a woman under 30 in good health. The chain couples TRBV5-1 to TRBJ2-1; no clear D gene. The CDR3, as DNA: TGCGCCAGCAGCTTGGACCCACCCGAGAATGAGCAGTTCTTC. This gives the protein CASSLDPPENEQFF. Together with reference TRBV5-1 and TRBJ2-1, the CDR3 gives the full variable domain: KAGVTQTPRYLIKTRGQQVTLSCSPISGHRSVSWYQQTPGQGLQFLFEYFSETQRNKGNFPGRFSGRQFSNSRSEMNVSTLELGDSALYLCASSLDPPENEQFFGPGTRLTVL.